This is a list of T cell receptor beta chains from one sample in a study of Tregs in tolerant kidney transplant recipients. The assay was immunoSEQ multiplex PCR, and TCRdb's table has in-frame clones only and misses some. Among more than 95,000 clones listed, roughly 93% were seen once. The sample was CD4+ T cells from blood. The receptor set was obtained from a human donor in good health. Both conserved end residues are part of each CDR3. A D gene is named only where the DNA matches it firmly. The size field is filled for only some rows; it gives once, few, many or a size class.

TRBV15	-	TRBJ1-4	-	TGTGCCACCAGCAGAGTCGGTGAAAAACTGTTTTTT	CATSRVGEKLFF
TRBV6-1	-	TRBJ2-5	-	TGTGCCAGCAGACGGGACCGCAGTCCGGGGACCCAGTACTTC	CASRRDRSPGTQYF
TRBV29-1	TRBD2	TRBJ2-3	-	TGCAGCGTACTGACTAGCGGGGATACGCAGTATTTT	CSVLTSGDTQYF
TRBV7-7	TRBD2	TRBJ2-1	-	TGTGCCAGCAGCCCCGGGACTAGCGGGGCTCCAGTGGAGCAGTTCTTC	CASSPGTSGAPVEQFF
TRBV5-1	-	TRBJ1-6	-	TGCGCCAGCAGCTTATTTGCAGGGGTGGATAATTCACCCCTCCACTTT	CASSLFAGVDNSPLHF
TRBV6-5	-	TRBJ2-3	-	TGTGCCAGCAGGTCCAGCACAGATACGCAGTATTTT	CASRSSTDTQYF
TRBV7-3	-	TRBJ1-5	-	TGTGCCAGCTCGAAGGGCAGCAATCAGCCCCAGCATTTT	CASSKGSNQPQHF
TRBV30	-	TRBJ1-2	-	TGTGCCTGGAGTGAAGGGATAGGCTACACCTTC	CAWSEGIGYTF
TRBV6-1	-	TRBJ2-1	-	TGTGCCAGCAGTGTTGACTTCGGTATTTATGAGCAGTTCTTC	CASSVDFGIYEQFF
TRBV14	-	TRBJ2-3	-	TGTGCCAGCAGCCCACGCCTGGGGGATACGCAGTATTTT	CASSPRLGDTQYF
TRBV18	TRBD1	TRBJ1-1	-	TGTGCCAGCTCACCACGGACAGGGGTATCTATGAACACTGAAGCTTTCTTT	CASSPRTGVSMNTEAFF
TRBV5-5	-	TRBJ2-7	-	TGTGCCAGCAGCTTTTTACCAGGGGAGAGCTCCTACGAGCAGTACTTC	CASSFLPGESSYEQYF
TRBV29-1	-	TRBJ1-2	once	TGCAGCGTTGAGGAGGGTGGCTACACCTTC	CSVEEGGYTF
TRBV19	TRBD1	TRBJ1-5	once	TGTGCCAGTAGTAGGACAGGGGGCCATCAGCCCCAGCATTTT	CASSRTGGHQPQHF
TRBV6-5	-	TRBJ2-7	-	TGTGCCAGCAGTCGGGGACGTCAGGACCGCTACGAGCAGTACTTC	CASSRGRQDRYEQYF
TRBV2	-	TRBJ1-2	-	TGTGCCAGCAGTGGAGAGACAGTTTATGGCTACACCTTC	CASSGETVYGYTF
TRBV5-1	-	TRBJ2-7	-	TGCGCCAGCAGTATGACAGGAGAATCCTACGAGCAGTACTTC	CASSMTGESYEQYF
TRBV18	-	TRBJ2-5	-	TGTGCCAGCTCACTTACTAACCAAGAGACCCAGTACTTC	CASSLTNQETQYF
TRBV11-2	-	TRBJ2-3	-	TGTGCCAGCACCGGAGATAGGAAAGATACGCAGTATTTT	CASTGDRKDTQYF
TRBV5-1	-	TRBJ2-7	-	TGCGCCAGCAGGCCTGCGGCAGGGGCTTCCTACGAGCAGTACTTC	CASRPAAGASYEQYF